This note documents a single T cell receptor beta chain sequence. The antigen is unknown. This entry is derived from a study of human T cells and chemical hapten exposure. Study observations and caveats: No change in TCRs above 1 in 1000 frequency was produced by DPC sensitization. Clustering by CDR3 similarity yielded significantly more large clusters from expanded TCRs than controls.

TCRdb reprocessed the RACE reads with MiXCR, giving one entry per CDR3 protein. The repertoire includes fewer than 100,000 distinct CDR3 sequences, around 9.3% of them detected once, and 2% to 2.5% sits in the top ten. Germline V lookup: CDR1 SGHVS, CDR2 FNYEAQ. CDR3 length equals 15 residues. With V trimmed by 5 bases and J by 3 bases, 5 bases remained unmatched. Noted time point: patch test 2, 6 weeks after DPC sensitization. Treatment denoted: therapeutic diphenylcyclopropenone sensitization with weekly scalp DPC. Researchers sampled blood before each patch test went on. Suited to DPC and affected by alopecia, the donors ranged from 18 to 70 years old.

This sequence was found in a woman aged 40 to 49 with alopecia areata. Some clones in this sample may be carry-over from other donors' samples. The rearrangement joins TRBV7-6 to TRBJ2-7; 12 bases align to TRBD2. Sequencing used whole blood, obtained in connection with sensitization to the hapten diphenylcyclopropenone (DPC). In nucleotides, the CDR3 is TGTGCCAGCAGCGGAGGGACTAGCGGGTACTACGAGCAGTACTTC. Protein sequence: CASSGGTSGYYEQYF.